This T cell receptor beta chain appears in the sequencing data of a study of cytomegalovirus exposure and HLA in healthy donors. Whole-study context: Of several hundred genotyped donors, roughly 80% clustered with self-reported Caucasian donors.

Study-level points and caveats: Analyzed later, most CMV-associated TCR beta chains appeared HLA-restricted. It was taken for granted in presence/absence analyses that sequencing depth across donors was roughly uniform.

PCR involved 60 Vbeta and 13 Jbeta primers. This table comes from immunoSEQ multiplex PCR, and its TCRdb copy is limited to in-frame clones, with some not included. The data show some 150,000 clones, with 62% seen just once and just under 3% held by the top ten. Concerning this clone itself: The target antigen is unknown.

The sample taken for sequencing was PBMCs. This clonotype was obtained from a man aged 40-55 years in good health and CMV-seronegative.

CDR3 amino acids: CASSLSGTSGNNEQFF. CDR3 DNA: TGTGCCAGCAGCCTCTCCGGGACTAGCGGGAACAATGAGCAGTTCTTC. The chain recombines TRBV4-2 with TRBJ2-1; 13 positions agree with TRBD2. CDR1 and CDR2 from the germline V gene are LGHNA and YNFKEQ. With V trimmed by 4 bases and J by 5 bases, 5 bases remained unmatched. The CDR3 length is 16 residues.